This note documents a single T cell receptor beta chain sequence. The CDR3 runs to 20 residues. J gave up 1 base and V 4 bases, and 13 bases lay outside the gene matches. The V gene's germline CDR1 is SGDLS and CDR2 YYNGEE. TCRdb's copy holds only in-frame clones and misses some; the assay was immunoSEQ multiplex PCR. The sample comprises about 14,000 clones, approximately 92% of which are singletons, and roughly 15% rests with the top ten. The sample comes from a study of blood T cell repertoires in COVID-19. Study overall: Acute and convalescent COVID-19 specimens originated in the United States, Italy and Spain. From T cells, B-cell-depleted T cells, or PBMCs came the material, which was cDNA or gDNA.

Sequencing was carried out using peripheral blood. This sequence originates from a man aged 45-65 years with active COVID-19. The chain couples TRBV9 to TRBJ2-4, with 14 bases matching TRBD2. As DNA, the CDR3 is TGTGCCAGCAGCACTAACCCGACTAGCGGGAGGGCCATCGCCAAAAACATTCAGTACTTC. Protein product: CASSTNPTSGRAIAKNIQYF.